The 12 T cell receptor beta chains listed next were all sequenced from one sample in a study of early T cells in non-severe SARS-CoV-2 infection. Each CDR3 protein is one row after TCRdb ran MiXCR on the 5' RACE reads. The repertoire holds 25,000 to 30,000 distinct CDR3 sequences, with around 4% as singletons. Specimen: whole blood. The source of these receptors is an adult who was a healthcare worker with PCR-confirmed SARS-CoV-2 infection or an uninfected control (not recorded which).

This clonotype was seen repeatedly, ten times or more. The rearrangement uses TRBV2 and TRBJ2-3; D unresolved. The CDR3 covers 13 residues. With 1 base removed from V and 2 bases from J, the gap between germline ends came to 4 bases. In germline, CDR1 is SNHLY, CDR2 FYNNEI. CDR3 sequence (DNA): TGTGCCAGCAGTGAAGAAATCACAGATACGCAGTATTTT. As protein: CASSEEITDTQYF.

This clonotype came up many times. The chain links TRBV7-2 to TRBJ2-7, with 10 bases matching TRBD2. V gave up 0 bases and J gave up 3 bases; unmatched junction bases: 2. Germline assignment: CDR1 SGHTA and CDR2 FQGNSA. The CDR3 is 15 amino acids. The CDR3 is CASSLALAGDYEQYF. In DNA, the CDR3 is TGTGCCAGCAGCTTAGCCCTAGCGGGGGACTACGAGCAGTACTTC.

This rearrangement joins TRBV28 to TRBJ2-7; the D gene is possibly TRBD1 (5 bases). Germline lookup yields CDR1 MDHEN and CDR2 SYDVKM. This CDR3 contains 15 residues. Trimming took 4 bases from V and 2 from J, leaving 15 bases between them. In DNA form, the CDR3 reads TGTGCCAGCAGTTCTCTGGACCAAGGGGCCTACGAGCAGTACTTC. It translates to CASSSLDQGAYEQYF.

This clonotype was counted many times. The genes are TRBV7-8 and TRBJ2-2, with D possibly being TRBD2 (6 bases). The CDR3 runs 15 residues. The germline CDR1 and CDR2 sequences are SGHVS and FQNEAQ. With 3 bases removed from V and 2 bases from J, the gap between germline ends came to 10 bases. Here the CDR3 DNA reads TGTGCCAGCAGCTTGACTAGTGGCAACACCGGGGAGCTGTTTTTT. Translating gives CASSLTSGNTGELFF.

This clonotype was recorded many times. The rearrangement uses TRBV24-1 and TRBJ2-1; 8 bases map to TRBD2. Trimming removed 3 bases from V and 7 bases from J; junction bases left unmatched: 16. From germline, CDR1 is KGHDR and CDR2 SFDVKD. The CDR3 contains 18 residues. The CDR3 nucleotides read TGTGCCACCAGTGATCCCCAGGGTGGAGCGGGAGTTCGGAATGAGCAGTTCTTC. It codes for CATSDPQGGAGVRNEQFF.

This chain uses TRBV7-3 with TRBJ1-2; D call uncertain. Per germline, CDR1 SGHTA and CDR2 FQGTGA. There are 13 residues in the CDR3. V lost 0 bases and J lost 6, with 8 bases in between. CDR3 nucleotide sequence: TGTGCCAGCAGCTTAACACAAGGGAATGGCTACACCTTC. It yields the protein CASSLTQGNGYTF.

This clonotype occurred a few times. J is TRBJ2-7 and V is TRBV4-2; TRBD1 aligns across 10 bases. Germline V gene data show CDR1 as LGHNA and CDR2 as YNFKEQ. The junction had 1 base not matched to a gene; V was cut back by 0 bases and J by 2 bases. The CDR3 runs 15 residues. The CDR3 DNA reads TGTGCCAGCAGCCAAGAGGGACAGGGGACCTACGAGCAGTACTTC. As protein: CASSQEGQGTYEQYF.

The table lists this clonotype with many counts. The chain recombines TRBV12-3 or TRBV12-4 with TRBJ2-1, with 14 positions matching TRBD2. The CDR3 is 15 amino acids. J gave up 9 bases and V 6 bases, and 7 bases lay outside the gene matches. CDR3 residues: CASSPGLAGGGEQFF. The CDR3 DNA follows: TGTGCCAGCAGCCCAGGACTAGCGGGAGGTGGTGAGCAGTTCTTC.

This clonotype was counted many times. The CDR3 reads CASSFVPGGSPLHF. CDR3 DNA sequence: TGTGCCAGCAGTTTTGTCCCTGGTGGTTCACCCCTCCACTTT. The chain has TRBV28 and TRBJ1-6; D gene unclear. This CDR3 has 14 amino acids. Germline loops: CDR1 MDHEN, CDR2 SYDVKM. Deletions cut 3 bases from V and 9 bases from J, with 12 bases between.

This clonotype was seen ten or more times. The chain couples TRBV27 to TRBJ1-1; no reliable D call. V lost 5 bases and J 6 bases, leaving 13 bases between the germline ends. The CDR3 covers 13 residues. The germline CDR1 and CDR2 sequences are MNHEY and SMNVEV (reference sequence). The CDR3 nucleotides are TGTGCCAGCAGTCCCCTTAGAGCCGCTGAAGCTTTCTTT. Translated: CASSPLRAAEAFF.

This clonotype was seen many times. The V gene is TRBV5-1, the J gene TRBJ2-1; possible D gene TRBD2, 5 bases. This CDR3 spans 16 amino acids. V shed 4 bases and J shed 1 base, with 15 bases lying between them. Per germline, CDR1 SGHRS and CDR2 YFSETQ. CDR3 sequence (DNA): TGCGCCAGCAGCCGGGATCGCGGGTTGTCCTACAATGAGCAGTTCTTC. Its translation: CASSRDRGLSYNEQFF. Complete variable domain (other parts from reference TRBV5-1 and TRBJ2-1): KAGVTQTPRYLIKTRGQQVTLSCSPISGHRSVSWYQQTPGQGLQFLFEYFSETQRNKGNFPGRFSGRQFSNSRSEMNVSTLELGDSALYLCASSRDRGLSYNEQFFGPGTRLTVL.

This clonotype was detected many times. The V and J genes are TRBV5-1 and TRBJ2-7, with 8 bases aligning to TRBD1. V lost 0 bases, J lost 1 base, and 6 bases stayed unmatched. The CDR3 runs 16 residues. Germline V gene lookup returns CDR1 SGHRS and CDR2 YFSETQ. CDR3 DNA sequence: TGCGCCAGCAGCTTGGGGACAGGGATGAAGTCCTACGAGCAGTACTTC. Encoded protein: CASSLGTGMKSYEQYF. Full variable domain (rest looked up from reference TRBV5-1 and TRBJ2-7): KAGVTQTPRYLIKTRGQQVTLSCSPISGHRSVSWYQQTPGQGLQFLFEYFSETQRNKGNFPGRFSGRQFSNSRSEMNVSTLELGDSALYLCASSLGTGMKSYEQYFGPGTRLTVT.